This TCR beta chain was found in a study of OX40 agonist ivuxolimab in advanced cancers. The table came from immunoSEQ multiplex PCR; TCRdb's copy has only in-frame clones and leaves some out. The profile shows about 64,000 clones, less than 90% of them singletons. Whole-study results and caveats: Both blood CD4+ and CD8+ T cells showed clonal growth by week 6 at 0.1 to 3.0 mg/kg. The average count of expanded clones was higher among CD8+ T cells than among CD4+.

About this clone itself: What it recognizes is unknown.

This clonotype was obtained from an adult with an advanced solid tumor such as melanoma, head and neck, liver or kidney cancer. The input for sequencing was CD4+ or CD8+ T cells sorted from blood, taken in a trial of the OX40 agonist ivuxolimab.

CDR3 sequence: CASSPRIGDNSPLHF. In nucleotides, the CDR3 is TGTGCCAGCAGCCCAAGGATTGGGGATAATTCACCCCTCCACTTT. The chain uses TRBV9 and TRBJ1-6; D call uncertain. The germline V and J ends were trimmed by 4 bases and 5 bases, with 13 bases remaining between them. This CDR3 contains 15 residues. Germline values: CDR1 SGDLS, CDR2 YYNGEE.